Presented here are 18 T cell receptor beta chains from one specimen sequenced in a study of T cell responses to AZD1222 COVID-19 vaccine. Profiled with immunoSEQ multiplex PCR; TCRdb holds only in-frame clones, not every one. The table has about 120,000 clones, 75% to 85% seen once. Sequencing used peripheral blood, obtained 28 days after the second AZD1222 dose. The receptors here all came from an adult who received the AZD1222 COVID-19 vaccine.

The chain uses TRBV1 and TRBJ1-2. TRBV1 is deemed a pseudogene. The CDR3 runs 15 residues. Here the CDR3 reads CTSSQSGNSFYGYTF. CDR3 bases: TGCACCAGCAGCCAAAGCGGTAACAGCTTCTATGGCTACACCTTC.

The V and J genes are TRBV15 and TRBJ2-7, with D possibly matching TRBD1 (9 bases). V lost 5 bases and J lost 7, with 27 bases in between. Germline CDR1 and CDR2: LNHNV and YYDKDF (reference sequence). This CDR3 comprises 17 residues. Here the CDR3 reads CATSRGGGWTGDQEQYF. Here the CDR3 DNA reads TGTGCCACCAGCCGGGGGGGTGGTTGGACAGGGGACCAAGAGCAGTACTTC.

V usage is TRBV5-1 and J usage is TRBJ2-4; D is possibly TRBD1 (6 bases). The CDR3 runs 15 residues. Trimming shortened V by 4 bases and J by 0 bases, and 11 bases separated the two germline ends. Germline values: CDR1 SGHRS, CDR2 YFSETQ. CDR3 DNA: TGCGCCAGCAGCAGCGGACAGATAGCCAAAAACATTCAGTACTTC. Translating it yields CASSSGQIAKNIQYF. The full variable domain, rest sourced from reference TRBV5-1 and TRBJ2-4, is KAGVTQTPRYLIKTRGQQVTLSCSPISGHRSVSWYQQTPGQGLQFLFEYFSETQRNKGNFPGRFSGRQFSNSRSEMNVSTLELGDSALYLCASSSGQIAKNIQYFGAGTRLSVL.

V gene TRBV7-2 combines with J gene TRBJ2-4; 8 bases map to TRBD1. The CDR3 has 13 amino acids. Germline values: CDR1 SGHTA, CDR2 FQGNSA. J gave up 4 bases and V 5 bases, and 1 base lay outside the gene matches. CDR3 protein: CASSGDRKNIQYF. Here the CDR3 DNA reads TGTGCCAGCAGCGGGGACAGGAAAAACATTCAGTACTTC.

CDR3 nucleotides: TGTGCCAGCAGTGAAGCGCTAGGACAGGGCAATCAGCCCCAGCATTTT. This translates into CASSEALGQGNQPQHF. The genes are TRBV2 and TRBJ1-5; 7 nucleotides line up with TRBD1. The trim removed 0 bases at V and 2 bases at J, leaving 4 bases unmatched. The CDR3 is 16 residues long. CDR1 is SNHLY and CDR2 is FYNNEI in the germline V gene.

The chain links TRBV5-1 to TRBJ2-7; D is perhaps TRBD1 (5 bases). Germline-derived CDR1 and CDR2 are SGHRS and YFSETQ. This CDR3 is built from 14 residues. Trimming took off 4 bases at V and 5 bases at J, with 16 bases between the two ends. CDR3 region: CASSPPGWRNEQYF. CDR3 DNA sequence: TGCGCCAGCAGCCCTCCAGGGTGGCGGAACGAGCAGTACTTC.

The gene calls are TRBV28 and TRBJ1-5; TRBD1 agrees at 12 bases. Losses at the gene ends were 6 bases for V and 6 bases for J; bases not matched to a gene: 9. CDR3 length: 16 amino acids. From germline, CDR1 is MDHEN and CDR2 SYDVKM. CDR3 nucleotides: TGTGCCAGCAGGACTCCCGGGACAGGGGGCAGTCAGCCCCAGCATTTT. Amino acid sequence: CASRTPGTGGSQPQHF.

This clone has more than one count but fewer than ten. The chain recombines TRBV6-6 with TRBJ1-2, with 10 bases identical to TRBD1. Unmatched junction bases numbered 13, after V lost 6 bases and J lost 6 bases. Per the germline V gene, CDR1 is MNHNY and CDR2 is SVGAGI (reference sequence). This CDR3 has 16 amino acids. CDR3 coding DNA: TGTGCCAGCAGAGAGAGTAAGACAGGGGGCGGAGATGGCTACACCTTC. Its protein product is CASRESKTGGGDGYTF.

This clone was seen many times. The junction differs from germline at one of its ends, possibly a read error. This chain connects TRBV9 to TRBJ2-5, with TRBD2 matching 9 bases. Germline V gives CDR1 SGDLS, CDR2 YYNGEE. This CDR3 is built from 17 residues. The DNA for the CDR3 is TGTGCCTGCAGCGTATGGCGGGGGGGTCCCTTACAAGAGACCCAGTACTTC. Translated: CACSVWRGGPLQETQYF.

The chain joins TRBV6-1 to TRBJ1-6, with D perhaps TRBD1 (6 bases). Trimming removed 3 bases at V and 0 bases at J, with 15 bases between. CDR3 length equals 18 residues. Germline CDR1 reads MNHNS; CDR2 reads SASEGT. The CDR3 DNA follows: TGTGCCAGCAGTGAGGGGGCCAGCTTTTACTCCTATAATTCACCCCTCCACTTT. This gives the protein CASSEGASFYSYNSPLHF.

V and J are TRBV2 and TRBJ2-2; TRBD1 is a possible D gene (6 bases). Trimming removed 7 bases from V and 6 bases from J, with 9 bases in between. CDR3 length equals 12 residues. Germline V gives CDR1 SNHLY, CDR2 FYNNEI. CDR3 region: CASKGDAGELFF. In DNA form, the CDR3 reads TGTGCCAGCAAGGGGGACGCCGGGGAGCTGTTTTTT.

This clone has only a few counts. J is TRBJ1-2 and V is TRBV7-9, with 8 bases that match TRBD1. V lost 2 bases and J lost 8; bases outside the gene matches: 4. Germline lookup yields CDR1 SEHNR and CDR2 FQNEAQ (reference sequence). The CDR3 spans 13 residues. The CDR3 sequence: CASSLQGALGYTF. Here the CDR3 DNA reads TGTGCCAGCAGCTTACAGGGGGCTTTGGGCTACACCTTC.

The rearrangement links TRBV11-1 to TRBJ2-2, with D unresolved. CDR1 SGHAT and CDR2 FQDESV come from the germline V gene (reference sequence). The CDR3 covers 13 residues. V dropped 1 base and J dropped 3 bases, with 3 bases sitting between them. DNA of the CDR3: TGTGCCAGCAGCTTAGGGGACACCGGGGAGCTGTTTTTT. It yields the protein CASSLGDTGELFF.

The chain employs TRBV9 and TRBJ1-6; D is unclear. From germline, CDR1 is SGDLS and CDR2 YYNGEE. This CDR3 has 14 amino acids. V was clipped by 3 bases and J by 0 bases, with 4 bases between them. CDR3 protein: CASSDSSYNSPLHF. CDR3 coding DNA: TGTGCCAGCAGCGACAGCTCCTATAATTCACCCCTCCACTTT.

In this sample, this clone turned up once. The chain joins TRBV7-2 to TRBJ1-5; 9 bases match TRBD1. V gave up 4 bases and J gave up 1 base; unmatched junction bases: 2. The CDR3 loop spans 15 amino acids. CDR1 is SGHTA, CDR2 FQGNSA, per germline. The CDR3 DNA reads as TGTGCCAGCAGCTACGACAGGGGGAGCAATCAGCCCCAGCATTTT. Translated: CASSYDRGSNQPQHF.

The chain employs TRBV6-1 and TRBJ2-3, with 7 positions matching TRBD1. Trimming took 3 bases from V and 1 from J; bases not matched to a gene: 4. The CDR3 length is 15 residues. Germline lookup yields CDR1 MNHNS and CDR2 SASEGT. As DNA, the CDR3 is TGTGCCAGCAGTGAGTTAGACAGGGGCACAGATACGCAGTATTTT. Translating gives CASSELDRGTDTQYF.

Concerning this clone itself: A read error may account for a junction end that differs from germline. This chain links TRBV27 with TRBJ1-5; D is unclear. This CDR3 comprises 14 residues. Germline CDR1 reads MNHEY; CDR2 reads SMNVEV (reference sequence). CDR3 protein: CASSLMGSIQPQHF. As DNA, the CDR3 is TGTGCCAGCAGTTTAATGGGTAGCATTCAGCCCCAGCATTTT.

This clone has just one count. The chain couples TRBV4-3 to TRBJ1-2, with a possible D match to TRBD1 (5 bases). Trimming pared 0 bases from V and 6 bases from J, leaving 8 bases between. Germline CDR1 and CDR2: LGHNA and YSLEER. This CDR3 spans 13 amino acids. The CDR3 spells CASSQEGPDGYTF. In DNA form, the CDR3 reads TGCGCCAGCAGCCAAGAGGGACCAGATGGCTACACCTTC.